This T cell receptor beta chain comes out of a study of blood T cells in healthy people across ages. Trimming removed 8 bases at V and 5 bases at J, with 11 bases between. The germline gives CDR1 KGHSH, CDR2 LQKENI. The CDR3 runs to 12 residues. Those donating, healthy Caucasian individuals from Russia, were aged roughly 6 to 95. A J-beta primer mix and a sample-barcoded 5' primer were used in a second PCR of about 7 to 12 cycles. At least 2.5 million CDR3-containing paired-end reads were obtained per sample. One entry per CDR3 protein, called by TCRdb with MiXCR from the 5' RACE reads. The sample has fewer than 1.5 million distinct CDR3 sequences, 40% to 50% seen once; the top ten hold 7.9%.

This chain connects TRBV18 to TRBJ2-3, with TRBD1 as a possible D gene (6 bases). This TCR was recovered from a young woman in good health. Sequenced input: blood. The CDR3 loop is CASALQGDTQYF. CDR3 DNA: TGTGCCAGCGCACTACAGGGAGATACGCAGTATTTT.